The following is a TCR beta chain sequence with its context. This entry belongs to a study of cytomegalovirus exposure and HLA in healthy donors. Germline V CDR1 and CDR2: SQVTM, ANQGSEA. Trimming removed 8 bases from V and 5 bases from J; junction bases left unmatched: 6. This CDR3 has 13 residues. The PCR was carried out with 60 Vbeta primers and 13 Jbeta primers. The assay was immunoSEQ multiplex PCR, and TCRdb's table has in-frame clones only and misses some. The sample shows 95,000 to 150,000 clones, around 72% of them seen only once. The chain employs TRBV29-1 and TRBJ2-5; 12 positions agree with TRBD1. Sequencing was carried out using PBMCs. The sequence was collected from a woman aged 35 to 49 in good health and CMV-seropositive. Here the CDR3 reads CSLRGTGGETQYF. The DNA for the CDR3 is TGCAGCCTCCGGGGGACAGGGGGCGAGACCCAGTACTTC.